Listed here is a single T cell receptor (beta chain). The entry originates in a study of blood T cell repertoires in COVID-19. Study in general: The United States, Italy and Spain were the sources of the acute and convalescent COVID-19 samples.

Measured with immunoSEQ multiplex PCR; TCRdb has only the in-frame clones, and not every one. The table includes about 270,000 clones, 75% to 90% detected once. The source material was peripheral blood. The receptor was isolated from a woman in her 70s with COVID-19, enrolled during active disease.

This CDR3 reads CSVSAGLQETQYF. In DNA form, the CDR3 reads TGCAGCGTTTCGGCAGGGCTTCAAGAGACCCAGTACTTC. The gene calls are TRBV29-1 and TRBJ2-5; TRBD1 might be the D (5 bases). Trimming removed 5 bases at V and 2 bases at J, with 12 bases between. Germline CDR1 reads SQVTM; CDR2 reads ANQGSEA. The CDR3 is 13 amino acids.